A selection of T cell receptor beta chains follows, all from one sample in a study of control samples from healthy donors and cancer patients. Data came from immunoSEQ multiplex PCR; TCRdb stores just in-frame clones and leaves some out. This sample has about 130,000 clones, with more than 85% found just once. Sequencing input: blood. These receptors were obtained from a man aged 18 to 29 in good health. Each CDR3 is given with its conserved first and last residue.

CDR3 protein: CASSPGEYQETQYF
J gene: TRBJ2-5
CDR3 length: 14
V gene: TRBV7-9

CDR3 protein: CASSFNGQYPDYEQYF
J gene: TRBJ2-7
CDR3 length: 16
V gene: TRBV7-3

CDR3 protein: CASSLSQGGMNTEAFF
J gene: TRBJ1-1
CDR3 length: 16
V gene: TRBV27

CDR3 protein: CASSKLAGDTGELFF
J gene: TRBJ2-2
CDR3 length: 15
V gene: TRBV6-4

CDR3 protein: CASSLASFPDF
J gene: TRBJ2-5
CDR3 length: 11
V gene: TRBV12-3/TRBV12-4

CDR3 protein: CASSPRARGDTDTQYF
J gene: TRBJ2-3
CDR3 length: 16
V gene: TRBV7-3

CDR3 protein: CASSPRTSGRATDTQYF
J gene: TRBJ2-3
CDR3 length: 17
V gene: TRBV3-1/TRBV3-2

CDR3 protein: CASRPGTVSNQPQHF
J gene: TRBJ1-5
CDR3 length: 15
V gene: TRBV27

CDR3 protein: CASSPGSQSNYGYTF
J gene: TRBJ1-2
CDR3 length: 15
V gene: TRBV18

CDR3 protein: CASSLTIRTSNPLEQYF
J gene: TRBJ2-7
CDR3 length: 17
V gene: TRBV7-2

CDR3 protein: CASSQSPGANVLTF
J gene: TRBJ2-6
CDR3 length: 14
V gene: TRBV14

CDR3 protein: CASTPSTHLTDTQYF
J gene: TRBJ2-3
CDR3 length: 15
V gene: TRBV6-2/TRBV6-3

CDR3 protein: CASSIRLRTGGHTGEQFF
J gene: TRBJ2-1
CDR3 length: 18
V gene: TRBV19

CDR3 protein: CASRMTSASSYEQYF
J gene: TRBJ2-7
CDR3 length: 15
V gene: TRBV6-5

CDR3 protein: CASSAVETQYF
J gene: TRBJ2-5
CDR3 length: 11
V gene: TRBV25-1